The 8 T cell receptor beta chains below come from one sample, sequenced in a study of regulatory and conventional T cells in RAG deficiency. The sorted conventional CD4+ T cells were CD25-low and CD127-high, with genomic DNA sequenced. Method: immunoSEQ multiplex PCR; TCRdb's copy keeps in-frame clones and lacks some. The sample holds almost 35,000 clones, 60% to 85% seen once. The same sample was also studied in work on regulatory T cells. That source notes: Amplification used 52 TRBV primers and 13 TRBJ primers.

Material: CD4+ effector T cells sorted from blood. Every receptor here comes from a human donor in good health.

The V call is TRBV5-1, the J call TRBJ2-7, with D possibly TRBD2 on 6 matching bases. Germline V CDR1 and CDR2: SGHRS, YFSETQ. V was trimmed by 2 bases and J by 3 bases, leaving 9 bases between them. This CDR3 has 13 amino acids. CDR3 in DNA: TGCGCCAGCAGCTTTCAGGAGGGCTACGAGCAGTACTTC. Translated, it gives CASSFQEGYEQYF.

This chain joins TRBV6-1 and TRBJ1-6; unclear D gene. The CDR3 runs 13 residues. Trimming stripped 6 bases from V and 3 bases from J, with 6 bases between. CDR1 and CDR2 from the germline V gene are MNHNS and SASEGT. CDR3 DNA sequence: TGTGCCAGCAGAGTAGACTATAATTCACCCCTCCACTTT. Residues: CASRVDYNSPLHF.

The V call is TRBV6-1, the J call TRBJ1-1; D perhaps matches TRBD1 (6 bases). Deletions cut 2 bases from V and 4 bases from J, with 14 bases between. From germline, CDR1 is MNHNS and CDR2 SASEGT. CDR3 length: 15 residues. The CDR3, as DNA: TGTGCCAGCAGTGAAAACAGGGTACGGACCACTGAAGCTTTCTTT. Its translation: CASSENRVRTTEAFF.

This clone has just one count. This chain links TRBV30 with TRBJ1-2; D gene uncertain. Germline assignment: CDR1 GTSNPN and CDR2 SVGIG (reference sequence). The germline V and J ends were trimmed by 3 bases and 8 bases, with 19 bases remaining between them. This CDR3 region has 14 residues. The CDR3 spells CAWSEGSYARGYTF. The CDR3 DNA sequence: TGTGCCTGGAGCGAAGGGTCTTACGCTAGGGGCTACACCTTC.

There are a few counts of this clone. Here the CDR3 DNA reads TGTGCTAGTGCCTTGAACTATGGCTACACCTTC. Residues: CASALNYGYTF. The chain carries TRBV12-5 and TRBJ1-2; D is uncertain. Germline V gene lookup returns CDR1 LGHNT and CDR2 FRNRAP. The CDR3 length is 11 residues. V was trimmed by 7 bases and J by 2 bases, leaving 5 bases between them.

CDR3 bases: TGTGCCAGCAGCTTAGGTCGGGCGAATCAGCCCCAGCATTTT. Translation: CASSLGRANQPQHF. The V gene is TRBV7-2, the J gene TRBJ1-5; no reliable D call. The germline V gene encodes CDR1 SGHTA and CDR2 FQGNSA. The CDR3 is 14 amino acids. Trimming pared 1 base from V and 4 bases from J, leaving 8 bases between.

The rearrangement uses TRBV9 and TRBJ2-7; maybe TRBD2 (6 bases). The CDR3 length is 13 residues. V gave up 2 bases and J gave up 1 base, with 7 bases separating them. Per the germline V gene, CDR1 is SGDLS and CDR2 is YYNGEE. Written as DNA, the CDR3 is TGTGCCAGCAGCGTCGGGACTTCCTACGAGCAGTACTTC. Amino acid sequence: CASSVGTSYEQYF.

The chain couples TRBV2 to TRBJ2-3, with unresolved D. V lost 2 bases, J lost 4 bases, and 13 bases lay in between. The germline CDR1 and CDR2 sequences are SNHLY and FYNNEI. The CDR3 has 15 amino acids. In DNA, the CDR3 is TGTGCCAGCAGTGAAACATCCCAAGGCCCAGATACGCAGTATTTT. Translated: CASSETSQGPDTQYF.